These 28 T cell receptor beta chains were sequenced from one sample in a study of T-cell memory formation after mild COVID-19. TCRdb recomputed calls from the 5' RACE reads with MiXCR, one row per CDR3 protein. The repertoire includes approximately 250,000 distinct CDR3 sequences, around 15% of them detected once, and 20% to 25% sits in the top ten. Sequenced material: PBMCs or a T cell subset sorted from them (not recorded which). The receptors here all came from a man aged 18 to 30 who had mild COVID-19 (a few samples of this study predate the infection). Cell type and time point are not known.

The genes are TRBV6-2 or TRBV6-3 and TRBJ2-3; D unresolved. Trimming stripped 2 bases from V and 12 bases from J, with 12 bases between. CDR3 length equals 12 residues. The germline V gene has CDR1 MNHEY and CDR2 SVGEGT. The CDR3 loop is CASSYPPRTQYF. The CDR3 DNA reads TGTGCCAGCAGTTACCCCCCTAGAACTCAGTATTTT.

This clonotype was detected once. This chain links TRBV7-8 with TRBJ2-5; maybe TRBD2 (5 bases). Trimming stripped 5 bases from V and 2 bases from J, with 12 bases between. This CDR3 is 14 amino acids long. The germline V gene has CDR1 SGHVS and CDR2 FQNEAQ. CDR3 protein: CASSLRTYQETQYF. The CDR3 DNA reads TGTGCCAGCAGCCTTAGGACTTATCAAGAGACCCAGTACTTC.

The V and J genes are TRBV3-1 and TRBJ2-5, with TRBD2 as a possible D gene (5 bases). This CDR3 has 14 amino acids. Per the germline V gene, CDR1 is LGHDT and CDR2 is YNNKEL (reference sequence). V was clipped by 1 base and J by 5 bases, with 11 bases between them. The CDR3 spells CASSQGWTGETQYF. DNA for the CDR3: TGTGCCAGCAGCCAAGGGTGGACGGGGGAGACCCAGTACTTC.

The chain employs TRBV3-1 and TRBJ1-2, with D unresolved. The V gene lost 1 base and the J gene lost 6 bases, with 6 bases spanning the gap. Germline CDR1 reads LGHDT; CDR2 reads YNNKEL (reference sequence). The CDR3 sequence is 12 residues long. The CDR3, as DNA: TGTGCCAGCAGCCAAGGGGTAGATGGCTACACCTTC. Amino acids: CASSQGVDGYTF. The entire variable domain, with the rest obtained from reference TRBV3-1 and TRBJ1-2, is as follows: DTAVSQTPKYLVTQMGNDKSIKCEQNLGHDTMYWYKQDSKKFLKIMFSYNNKELIINETVPNRFSPKSPDKAHLNLHINSLELGDSAVYFCASSQGVDGYTFGSGTRLTVV.

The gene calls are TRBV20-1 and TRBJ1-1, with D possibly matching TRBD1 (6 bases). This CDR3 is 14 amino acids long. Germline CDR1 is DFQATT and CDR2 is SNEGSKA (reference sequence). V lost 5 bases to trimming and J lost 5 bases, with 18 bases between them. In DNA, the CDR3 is TGCAGTGCTTATACAGGGTATCTGGGGACTGAAGCTTTCTTT. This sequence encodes CSAYTGYLGTEAFF.

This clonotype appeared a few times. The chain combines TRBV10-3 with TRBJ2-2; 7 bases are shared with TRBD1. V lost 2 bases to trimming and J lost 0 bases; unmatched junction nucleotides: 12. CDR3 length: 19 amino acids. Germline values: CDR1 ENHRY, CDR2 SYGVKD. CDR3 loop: CAISEKVDRPFANTGELFF. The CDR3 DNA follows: TGTGCCATCAGTGAGAAAGTGGACAGGCCCTTCGCGAACACCGGGGAGCTGTTTTTT.

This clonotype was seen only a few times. The CDR3 is CASSPWETDTQYF. CDR3 nucleotides: TGTGCCAGCAGCCCCTGGGAGACAGATACGCAGTATTTT. V is TRBV7-9 and J is TRBJ2-3, with D possibly TRBD2 on 5 matching bases. CDR3 length equals 13 residues. V was trimmed by 5 bases and J by 3 bases, leaving 9 bases between them. CDR1 is SEHNR and CDR2 is FQNEAQ in the germline V gene (reference sequence).

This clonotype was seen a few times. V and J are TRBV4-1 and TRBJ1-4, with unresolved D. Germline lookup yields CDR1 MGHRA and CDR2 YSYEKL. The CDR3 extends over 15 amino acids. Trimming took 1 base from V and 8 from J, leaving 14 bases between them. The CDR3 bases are TGCGCCAGCAGCCAAGTCGGGTCCCCGAGGGAAAAACTGTTTTTT. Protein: CASSQVGSPREKLFF.

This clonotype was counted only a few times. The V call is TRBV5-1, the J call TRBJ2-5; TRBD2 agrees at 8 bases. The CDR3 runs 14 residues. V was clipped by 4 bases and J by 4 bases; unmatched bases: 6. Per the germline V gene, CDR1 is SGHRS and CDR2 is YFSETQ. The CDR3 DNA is TGCGCCAGCAGCCTGGGGACTAGGTCAGAGACCCAGTACTTC. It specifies CASSLGTRSETQYF. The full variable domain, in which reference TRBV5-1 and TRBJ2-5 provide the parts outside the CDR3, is KAGVTQTPRYLIKTRGQQVTLSCSPISGHRSVSWYQQTPGQGLQFLFEYFSETQRNKGNFPGRFSGRQFSNSRSEMNVSTLELGDSALYLCASSLGTRSETQYFGPGTRLLVL.

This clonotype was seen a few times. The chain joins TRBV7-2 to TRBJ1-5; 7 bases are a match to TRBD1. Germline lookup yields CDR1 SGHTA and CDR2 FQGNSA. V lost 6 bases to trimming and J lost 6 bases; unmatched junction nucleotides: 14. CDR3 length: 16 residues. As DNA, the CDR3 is TGTGCCAGCAGTGACAGGGTATTGGGTGGCGGTCAGCCCCAGCATTTT. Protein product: CASSDRVLGGGQPQHF.

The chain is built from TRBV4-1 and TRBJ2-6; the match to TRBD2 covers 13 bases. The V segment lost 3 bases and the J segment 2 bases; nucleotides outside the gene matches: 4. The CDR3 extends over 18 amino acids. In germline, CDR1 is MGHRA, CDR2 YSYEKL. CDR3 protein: CASSQTGLAGPGANVLTF. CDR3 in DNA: TGCGCCAGCAGCCAGACGGGACTAGCGGGGCCTGGGGCCAACGTCCTGACTTTC.

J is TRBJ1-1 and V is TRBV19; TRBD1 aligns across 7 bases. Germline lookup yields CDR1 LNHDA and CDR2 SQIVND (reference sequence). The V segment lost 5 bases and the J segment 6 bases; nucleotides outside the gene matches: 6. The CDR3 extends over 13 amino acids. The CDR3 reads CASSGTATPEAFF. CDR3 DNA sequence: TGTGCCAGTAGTGGGACAGCCACTCCTGAAGCTTTCTTT.

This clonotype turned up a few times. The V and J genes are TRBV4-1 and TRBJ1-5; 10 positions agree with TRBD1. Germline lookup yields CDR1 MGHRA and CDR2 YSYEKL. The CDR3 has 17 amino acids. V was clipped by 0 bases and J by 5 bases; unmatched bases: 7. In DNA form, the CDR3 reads TGCGCCAGCAGCCAAGAACCTTCGGGGACAGGGGATCAGCCCCAGCATTTT. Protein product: CASSQEPSGTGDQPQHF.

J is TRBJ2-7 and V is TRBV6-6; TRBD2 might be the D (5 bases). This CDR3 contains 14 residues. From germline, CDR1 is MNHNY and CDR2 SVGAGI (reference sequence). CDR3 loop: CASSYSEGSNEQYV. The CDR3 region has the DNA TGTGCCAGCAGTTACTCTGAGGGCTCCAACGAGCAGTACGTC.

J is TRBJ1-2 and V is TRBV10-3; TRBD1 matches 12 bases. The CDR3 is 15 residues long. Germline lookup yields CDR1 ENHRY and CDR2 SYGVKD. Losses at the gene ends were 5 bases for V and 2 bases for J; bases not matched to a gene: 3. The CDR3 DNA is TGTGCCATCAGTTCCGGGACAGGGGGCAACTATGGCTACACCTTC. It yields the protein CAISSGTGGNYGYTF.

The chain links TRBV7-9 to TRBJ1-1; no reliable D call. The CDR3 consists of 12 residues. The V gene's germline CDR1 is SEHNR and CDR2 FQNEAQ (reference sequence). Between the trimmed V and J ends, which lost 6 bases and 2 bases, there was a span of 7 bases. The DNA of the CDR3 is TGTGCCAGCAGTCGGGGTAACACTGAAGCTTTCTTT. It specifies CASSRGNTEAFF.

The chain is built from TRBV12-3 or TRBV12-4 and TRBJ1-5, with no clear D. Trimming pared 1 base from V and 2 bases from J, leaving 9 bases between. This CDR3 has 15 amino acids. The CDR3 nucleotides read TGTGCCAGCAGTTTAGGGTCGGGTGGCAATCAGCCCCAGCATTTT. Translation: CASSLGSGGNQPQHF.

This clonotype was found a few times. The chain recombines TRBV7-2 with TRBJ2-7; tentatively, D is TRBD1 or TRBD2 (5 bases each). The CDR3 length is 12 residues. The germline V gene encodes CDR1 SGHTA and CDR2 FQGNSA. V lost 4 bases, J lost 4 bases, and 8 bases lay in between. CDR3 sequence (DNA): TGTGCCAGCAGCTATGAGGGGTACGAGCAGTACTTC. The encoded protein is CASSYEGYEQYF.

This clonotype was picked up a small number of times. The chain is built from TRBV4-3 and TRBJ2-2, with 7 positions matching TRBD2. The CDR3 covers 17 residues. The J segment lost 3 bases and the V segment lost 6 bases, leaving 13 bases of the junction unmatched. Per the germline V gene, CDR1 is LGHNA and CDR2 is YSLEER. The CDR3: CASSPLGEGGDTGELFF. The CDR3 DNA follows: TGCGCCAGCAGTCCACTTGGGGAGGGAGGGGACACCGGGGAGCTGTTTTTT.

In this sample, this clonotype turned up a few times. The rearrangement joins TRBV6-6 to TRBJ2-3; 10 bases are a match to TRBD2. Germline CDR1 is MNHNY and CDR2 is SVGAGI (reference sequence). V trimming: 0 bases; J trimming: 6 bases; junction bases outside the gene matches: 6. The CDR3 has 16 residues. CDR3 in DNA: TGTGCCAGCAGTTACTCGAGCGGGGGGGCCGGGGATACGCAGTATTTT. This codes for CASSYSSGGAGDTQYF.

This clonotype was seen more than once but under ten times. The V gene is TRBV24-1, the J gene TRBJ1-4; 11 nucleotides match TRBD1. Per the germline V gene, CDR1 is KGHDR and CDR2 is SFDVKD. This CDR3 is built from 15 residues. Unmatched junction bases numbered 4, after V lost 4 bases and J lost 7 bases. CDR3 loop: CATSETGTGGEKLFF. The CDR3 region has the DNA TGTGCCACCAGTGAGACCGGGACAGGGGGTGAAAAACTGTTTTTT.

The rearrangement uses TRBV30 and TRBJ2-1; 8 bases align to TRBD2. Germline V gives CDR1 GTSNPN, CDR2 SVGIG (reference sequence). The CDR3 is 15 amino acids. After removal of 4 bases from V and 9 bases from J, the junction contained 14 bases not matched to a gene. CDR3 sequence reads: CAWNVFSGGLGEQFF. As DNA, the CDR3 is TGTGCCTGGAACGTTTTTTCGGGGGGGCTTGGTGAGCAGTTCTTC.

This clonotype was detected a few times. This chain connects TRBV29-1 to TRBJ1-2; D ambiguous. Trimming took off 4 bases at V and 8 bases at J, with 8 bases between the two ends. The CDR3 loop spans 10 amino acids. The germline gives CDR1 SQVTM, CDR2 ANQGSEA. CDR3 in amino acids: CSVVTEGYTF. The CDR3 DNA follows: TGCAGCGTTGTAACTGAAGGCTACACCTTC.

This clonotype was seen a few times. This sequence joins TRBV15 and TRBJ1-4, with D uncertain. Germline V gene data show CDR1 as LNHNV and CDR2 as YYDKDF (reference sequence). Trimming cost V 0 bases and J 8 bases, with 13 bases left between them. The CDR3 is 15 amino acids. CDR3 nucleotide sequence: TGTGCCACCAGCAGAGATAGCGGCATATGGGAAAAACTGTTTTTT. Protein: CATSRDSGIWEKLFF. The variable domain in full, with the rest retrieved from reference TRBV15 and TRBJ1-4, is DAMVIQNPRYQVTQFGKPVTLSCSQTLNHNVMYWYQQKSSQAPKLLFHYYDKDFNNEADTPDNFQSRRPNTSFCFLDIRSPGLGDTAMYLCATSRDSGIWEKLFFGSGTQLSVL.

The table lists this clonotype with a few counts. The CDR3, as DNA: TGCGCCAGCAGCTCCGCTCCCTTAGAATACAATGAGCAGTTCTTC. Protein product: CASSSAPLEYNEQFF. The chain combines TRBV5-1 with TRBJ2-1; D not certain. The CDR3 runs 15 residues. Trimming took off 3 bases at V and 4 bases at J, with 14 bases between the two ends. Germline loops: CDR1 SGHRS, CDR2 YFSETQ. Using reference TRBV5-1 and TRBJ2-1 for the parts outside the CDR3, the full variable domain is KAGVTQTPRYLIKTRGQQVTLSCSPISGHRSVSWYQQTPGQGLQFLFEYFSETQRNKGNFPGRFSGRQFSNSRSEMNVSTLELGDSALYLCASSSAPLEYNEQFFGPGTRLTVL.

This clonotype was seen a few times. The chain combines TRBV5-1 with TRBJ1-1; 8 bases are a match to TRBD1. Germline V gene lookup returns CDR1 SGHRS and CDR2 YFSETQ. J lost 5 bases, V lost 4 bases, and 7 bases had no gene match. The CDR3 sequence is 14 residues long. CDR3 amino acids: CASSRGTGGTEAFF. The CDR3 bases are TGCGCCAGCAGCCGCGGTACAGGGGGAACTGAAGCTTTCTTT.

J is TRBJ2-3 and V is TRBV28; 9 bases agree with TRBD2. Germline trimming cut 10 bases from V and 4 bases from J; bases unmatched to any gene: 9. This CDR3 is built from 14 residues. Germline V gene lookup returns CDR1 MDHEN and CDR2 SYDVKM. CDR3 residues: CATTTSGEADTQYF. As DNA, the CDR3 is TGTGCCACTACGACTAGCGGAGAGGCAGATACGCAGTATTTT.

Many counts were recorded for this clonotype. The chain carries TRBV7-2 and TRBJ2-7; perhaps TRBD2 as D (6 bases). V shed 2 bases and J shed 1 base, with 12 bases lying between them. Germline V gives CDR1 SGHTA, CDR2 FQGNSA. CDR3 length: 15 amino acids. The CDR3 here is CASSLQGGLSYEQYV. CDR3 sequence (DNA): TGTGCCAGCAGCTTACAGGGAGGTCTATCCTACGAGCAGTACGTC.